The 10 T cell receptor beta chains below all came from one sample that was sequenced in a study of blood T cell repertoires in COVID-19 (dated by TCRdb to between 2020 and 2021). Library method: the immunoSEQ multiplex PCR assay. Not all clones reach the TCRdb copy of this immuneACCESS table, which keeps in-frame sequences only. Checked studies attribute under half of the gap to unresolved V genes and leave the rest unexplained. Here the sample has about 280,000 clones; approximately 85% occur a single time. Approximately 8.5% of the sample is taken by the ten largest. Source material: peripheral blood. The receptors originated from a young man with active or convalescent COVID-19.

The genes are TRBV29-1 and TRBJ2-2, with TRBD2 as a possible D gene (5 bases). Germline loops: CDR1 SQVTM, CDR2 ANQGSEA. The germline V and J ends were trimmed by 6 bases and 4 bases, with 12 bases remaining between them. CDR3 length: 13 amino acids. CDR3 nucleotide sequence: TGCAGCGTGGTCGAGGGTCTCACCGGGGAGCTGTTTTTT. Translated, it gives CSVVEGLTGELFF.

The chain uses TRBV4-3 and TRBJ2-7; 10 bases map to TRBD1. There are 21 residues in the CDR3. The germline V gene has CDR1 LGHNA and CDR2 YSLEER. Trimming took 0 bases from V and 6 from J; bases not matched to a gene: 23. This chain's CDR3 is CASSQDPYPTWTGTGAGEQYF. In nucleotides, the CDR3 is TGCGCCAGCAGCCAAGATCCATACCCGACTTGGACCGGGACAGGGGCTGGCGAGCAGTACTTC.

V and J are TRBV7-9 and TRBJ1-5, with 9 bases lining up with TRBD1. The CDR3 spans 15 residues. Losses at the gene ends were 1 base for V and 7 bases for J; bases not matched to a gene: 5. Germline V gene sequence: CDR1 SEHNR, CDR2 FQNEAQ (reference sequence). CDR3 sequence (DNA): TGTGCCAGCAGCTTAGGACAGGGGACAGGGCAGCCCCAGCATTTT. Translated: CASSLGQGTGQPQHF. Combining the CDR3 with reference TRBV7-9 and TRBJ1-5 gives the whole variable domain DTGVSQNPRHKITKRGQNVTFRCDPISEHNRLYWYRQTLGQGPEFLTYFQNEAQLEKSRLLSDRFSAERPKGSFSTLEIQRTEQGDSAMYLCASSLGQGTGQPQHFGDGTRLSIL.

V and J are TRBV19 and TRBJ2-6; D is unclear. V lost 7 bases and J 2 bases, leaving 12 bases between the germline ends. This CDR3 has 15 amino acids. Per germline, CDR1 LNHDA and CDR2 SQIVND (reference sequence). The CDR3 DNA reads TGTGCCAGTAAAATTTCAGGTACTGGGGCCAACGTCCTGACTTTC. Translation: CASKISGTGANVLTF.

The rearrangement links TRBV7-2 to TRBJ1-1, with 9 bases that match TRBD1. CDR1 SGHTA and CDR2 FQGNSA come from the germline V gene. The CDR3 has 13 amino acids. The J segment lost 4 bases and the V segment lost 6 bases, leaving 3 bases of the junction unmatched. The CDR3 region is CASRQQGATEAFF. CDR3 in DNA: TGTGCCAGCAGACAACAGGGGGCCACTGAAGCTTTCTTT.

For the CDR3, the DNA is TGCAGCGTTGAAGAATGGGGACAGGGGGCAGTGGATGAGCAGTTCTTC. Translation: CSVEEWGQGAVDEQFF. V and J are TRBV29-1 and TRBJ2-1, with 12 bases lining up with TRBD1. J was trimmed by 8 bases and V by 0 bases; bases with no gene match: 8. The CDR3 runs to 16 residues. Germline CDR1 is SQVTM and CDR2 is ANQGSEA.

CDR3 sequence: CSVDPSGGRPNEQFF. In DNA form, the CDR3 reads TGCAGCGTTGACCCTAGCGGGGGGCGGCCCAATGAGCAGTTCTTC. This rearrangement joins TRBV29-1 to TRBJ2-1, with 11 bases fitting TRBD2. CDR3 length equals 15 residues. Germline-derived CDR1 and CDR2 are SQVTM and ANQGSEA. J gave up 6 bases and V 3 bases, and 7 bases lay outside the gene matches.

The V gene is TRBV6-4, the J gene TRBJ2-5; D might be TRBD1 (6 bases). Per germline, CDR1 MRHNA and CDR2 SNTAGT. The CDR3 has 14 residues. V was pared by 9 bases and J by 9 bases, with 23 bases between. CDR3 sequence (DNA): TGTGCCAGAGTGATGGCTGGGGACCCAGGGGCCCAGTACTTC. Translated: CARVMAGDPGAQYF.

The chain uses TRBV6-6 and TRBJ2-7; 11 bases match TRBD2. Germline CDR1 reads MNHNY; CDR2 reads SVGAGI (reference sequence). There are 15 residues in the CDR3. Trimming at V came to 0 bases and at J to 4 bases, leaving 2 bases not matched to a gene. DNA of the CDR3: TGTGCCAGCAGTTACTCGGCTAGCGGGAGGTACGAGCAGTACTTC. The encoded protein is CASSYSASGRYEQYF.

CDR3 loop: CASSEVGPPTAYGYTF. The CDR3 nucleotides are TGTGCCAGCAGTGAAGTGGGGCCTCCAACGGCCTATGGCTACACCTTC. This sequence joins TRBV6-1 and TRBJ1-2, with D possibly being TRBD1 (5 bases). This CDR3 spans 16 amino acids. Germline V gives CDR1 MNHNS, CDR2 SASEGT. Trimming took 1 base from V and 4 from J, leaving 16 bases between them.